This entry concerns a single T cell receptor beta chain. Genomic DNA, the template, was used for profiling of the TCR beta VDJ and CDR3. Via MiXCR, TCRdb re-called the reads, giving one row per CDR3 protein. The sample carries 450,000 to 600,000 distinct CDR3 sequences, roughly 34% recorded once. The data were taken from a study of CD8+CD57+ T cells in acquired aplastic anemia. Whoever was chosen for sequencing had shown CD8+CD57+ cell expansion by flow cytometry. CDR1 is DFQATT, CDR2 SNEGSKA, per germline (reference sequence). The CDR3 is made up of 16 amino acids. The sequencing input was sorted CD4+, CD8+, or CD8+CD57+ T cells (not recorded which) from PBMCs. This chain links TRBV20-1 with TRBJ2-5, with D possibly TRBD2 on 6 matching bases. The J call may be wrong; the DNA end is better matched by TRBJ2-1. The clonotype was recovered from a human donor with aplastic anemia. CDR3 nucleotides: TGCAGTGCTAGAGATGGGGCGGGGCACACCTACAATGAGCAGTTCTTC. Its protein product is CSARDGAGHTYNEQFF.